A single sample is the source of the 13 T cell receptor beta chains below, sequenced in a study of radiotherapy plus CTLA-4 blockade in lung cancer. TCRdb's copy holds only in-frame clones and misses some; the assay was immunoSEQ multiplex PCR. Here the sample spans roughly 54,000 clones, about 83% being singletons. The source was peripheral blood, collected from a patient treated with radiotherapy plus ipilimumab. Receptors were obtained from a human donor with non-small cell lung cancer whose response to radiotherapy plus ipilimumab could not be evaluated.

The chain uses TRBV30 and TRBJ1-2; TRBD1 aligns across 9 bases. The CDR3 totals 15 residues. The trim removed 7 bases at V and 8 bases at J, leaving 17 bases unmatched. CDR1 is GTSNPN and CDR2 is SVGIG in the germline V gene (reference sequence). The CDR3 reads CALFTAGQGEAGYTF. CDR3 nucleotide sequence: TGTGCCTTGTTCACCGCGGGACAGGGAGAGGCAGGCTACACCTTC.

The chain recombines TRBV2 with TRBJ2-7; TRBD1 agrees at 7 bases. There are 13 residues in the CDR3. Germline trimming cut 8 bases from V and 3 bases from J; bases unmatched to any gene: 7. Germline lookup yields CDR1 SNHLY and CDR2 FYNNEI. The CDR3 reads CASGFRQGYEQYF. CDR3 coding DNA: TGTGCCAGCGGATTCCGACAGGGCTACGAGCAGTACTTC.

The genes are TRBV18 and TRBJ2-1; D uncertain. Germline V CDR1 and CDR2: KGHSH, LQKENI. V lost 1 base and J 5 bases, leaving 6 bases between the germline ends. CDR3 length: 13 residues. This CDR3 reads CASSPLSNNEQFF. The CDR3 DNA sequence: TGTGCCAGCTCACCACTGAGTAACAATGAGCAGTTCTTC. Looking up the rest from reference TRBV18 and TRBJ2-1 gives the full variable domain: NAGVMQNPRHLVRRRGQEARLRCSPMKGHSHVYWYRQLPEEGLKFMVYLQKENIIDESGMPKERFSAEFPKEGPSILRIQQVVRGDSAAYFCASSPLSNNEQFFGPGTRLTVL.

The J gene is TRBJ1-2, the V gene TRBV28; TRBD1 matches at 8 bases. Germline V gene lookup returns CDR1 MDHEN and CDR2 SYDVKM. The ends lost 4 bases at V and 3 bases at J; junction bases unmatched: 7. This CDR3 is 15 amino acids long. The CDR3 reads CASSSSGQAHYGYTF. For the CDR3, the DNA is TGTGCCAGCAGTTCGTCGGGACAGGCGCACTATGGCTACACCTTC.

The rearrangement uses TRBV19 and TRBJ2-1; TRBD1 matches at 7 bases. J gave up 6 bases and V 6 bases, and 5 bases lay outside the gene matches. The germline gives CDR1 LNHDA, CDR2 SQIVND (reference sequence). The CDR3 is made up of 13 amino acids. Here the CDR3 DNA reads TGTGCCAGTAGCCGGACAGGACCCAATGAGCAGTTCTTC. Protein sequence: CASSRTGPNEQFF. The full variable domain, with the rest looked up from reference TRBV19 and TRBJ2-1, is DGGITQSPKYLFRKEGQNVTLSCEQNLNHDAMYWYRQDPGQGLRLIYYSQIVNDFQKGDIAEGYSVSREKKESFPLTVTSAQKNPTAFYLCASSRTGPNEQFFGPGTRLTVL.

V and J are TRBV27 and TRBJ1-1; no clear D. This CDR3 has 16 amino acids. Looked up from germline, CDR1 is MNHEY and CDR2 is SMNVEV (reference sequence). Trimming removed 6 bases from V and 4 bases from J, with 21 bases in between. CDR3 loop: CASREFPPQDFTEAFF. The CDR3 nucleotides are TGTGCCAGCAGAGAATTTCCCCCACAAGACTTCACTGAAGCTTTCTTT.

The V and J genes are TRBV9 and TRBJ1-2; D not resolved. V lost 3 bases to trimming and J lost 0 bases, with 12 bases between them. CDR1 and CDR2 from the germline V gene are SGDLS and YYNGEE. There are 15 residues in the CDR3. The CDR3 nucleotides read TGTGCCAGCAGCGATCCAGGCGAAGCTAACTATGGCTACACCTTC. This codes for CASSDPGEANYGYTF.

This chain connects TRBV9 to TRBJ1-6, with 9 bases that match TRBD1. Per germline, CDR1 SGDLS and CDR2 YYNGEE. The CDR3 covers 15 residues. After removal of 3 bases from V and 10 bases from J, the junction contained 8 bases not matched to a gene. The CDR3 DNA reads as TGTGCCAGCAGCGCCGGGACAGGGAAAGGCTCACCCCTCCACTTT. This codes for CASSAGTGKGSPLHF.

The V call is TRBV4-2, the J call TRBJ1-1, with D possibly being TRBD1 (5 bases). CDR1 and CDR2 (germline): LGHNA, YNFKEQ. The CDR3 has 15 amino acids. The V end was cut by 4 bases, the J end by 1 base, with 13 bases between. Here the CDR3 DNA reads TGTGCCAGCAGCCCGGGGGGGGAAAGGAACACTGAAGCTTTCTTT. This sequence encodes CASSPGGERNTEAFF.

Here the CDR3 reads CASSLNSLGNTIYF. The CDR3 DNA reads TGTGCCAGCAGCTTAAACTCCCTGGGAAACACCATATATTTT. This chain links TRBV5-4 with TRBJ1-3, with unresolved D. The germline V gene encodes CDR1 SGHNT and CDR2 YYREEE (reference sequence). V was shortened by 2 bases and J by 4 bases, with 10 bases between the two germline ends. This CDR3 has 14 residues.

The chain combines TRBV11-2 with TRBJ2-1; D is undetermined. V dropped 1 base and J dropped 9 bases, with 13 bases sitting between them. The germline CDR1 and CDR2 sequences are SGHAT and FQNNGV. The CDR3 consists of 14 residues. In DNA, the CDR3 is TGTGCCAGCAGCTTAGGAGTAAAGCCGGGTGAGCAGTTCTTC. This gives the protein CASSLGVKPGEQFF.

The chain employs TRBV6-1 and TRBJ2-1, with D perhaps matching TRBD2 (6 bases). This CDR3 spans 15 amino acids. Per the germline V gene, CDR1 is MNHNS and CDR2 is SASEGT. Trimming removed 6 bases from V and 5 bases from J, with 17 bases in between. The CDR3 coding sequence is TGTGCCAGCAGAGGTAAGACTAGGCCACACAATGAGCAGTTCTTC. This encodes CASRGKTRPHNEQFF.

The chain is built from TRBV7-9 and TRBJ1-1; 11 bases align to TRBD1. This CDR3 is 17 amino acids long. The germline gives CDR1 SEHNR, CDR2 FQNEAQ (reference sequence). V dropped 6 bases and J dropped 4; count of bases not matched to a gene: 13. The CDR3 DNA reads TGTGCCAGCAGGGTCGGGACAGGGGGACGAGGGAGCACTGAAGCTTTCTTT. It yields the protein CASRVGTGGRGSTEAFF.